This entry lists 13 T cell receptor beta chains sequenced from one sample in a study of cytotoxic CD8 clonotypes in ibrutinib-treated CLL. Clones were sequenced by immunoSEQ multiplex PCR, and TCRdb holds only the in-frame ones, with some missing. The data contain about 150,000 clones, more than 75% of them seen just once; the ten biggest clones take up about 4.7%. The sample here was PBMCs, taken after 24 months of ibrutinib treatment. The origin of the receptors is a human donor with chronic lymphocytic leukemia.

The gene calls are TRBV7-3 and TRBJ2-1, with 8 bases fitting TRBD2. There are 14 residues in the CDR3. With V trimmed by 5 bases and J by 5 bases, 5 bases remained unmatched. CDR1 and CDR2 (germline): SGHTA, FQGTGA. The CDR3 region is CASSPLAAHNEQFF. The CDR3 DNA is TGTGCCAGCAGCCCACTAGCGGCGCACAATGAGCAGTTCTTC. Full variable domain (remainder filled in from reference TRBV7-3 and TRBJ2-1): GAGVSQTPSNKVTEKGKYVELRCDPISGHTALYWYRQSLGQGPEFLIYFQGTGAADDSGLPNDRFFAVRPEGSVSTLKIQRTERGDSAVYLCASSPLAAHNEQFFGPGTRLTVL.

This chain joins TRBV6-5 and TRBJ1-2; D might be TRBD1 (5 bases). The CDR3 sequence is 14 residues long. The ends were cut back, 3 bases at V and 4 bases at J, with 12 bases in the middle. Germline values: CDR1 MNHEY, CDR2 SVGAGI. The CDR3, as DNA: TGTGCCAGCAGTTATCGAGGGGATAGCTATGGCTACACCTTC. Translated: CASSYRGDSYGYTF.

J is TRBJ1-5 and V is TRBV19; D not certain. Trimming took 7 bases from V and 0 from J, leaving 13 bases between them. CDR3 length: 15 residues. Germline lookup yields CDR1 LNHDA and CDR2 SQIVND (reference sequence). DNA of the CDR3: TGTGCCAGTATAGGTCCGGACTATAGCAATCAGCCCCAGCATTTT. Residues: CASIGPDYSNQPQHF.

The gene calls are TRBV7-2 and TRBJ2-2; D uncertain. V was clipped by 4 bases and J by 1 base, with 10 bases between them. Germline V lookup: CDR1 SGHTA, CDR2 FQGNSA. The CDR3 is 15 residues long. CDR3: CASSSRLMNTGELFF. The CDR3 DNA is TGTGCCAGCAGCTCGAGACTCATGAACACCGGGGAGCTGTTTTTT.

This CDR3 reads CASSLVRATGELFF. The CDR3 DNA reads as TGTGCCAGCAGCTTAGTGAGAGCCACCGGGGAGCTGTTTTTT. This chain connects TRBV11-2 to TRBJ2-2; D uncertain. Germline V lookup: CDR1 SGHAT, CDR2 FQNNGV. This CDR3 is built from 14 residues. With 1 base removed from V and 4 bases from J, the gap between germline ends came to 7 bases.

Here the CDR3 DNA reads TGTGCCAGCAGCTTGTTTAGCCCGAACACCGGGGAGCTGTTTTTT. It encodes CASSLFSPNTGELFF. The chain joins TRBV7-3 to TRBJ2-2; D call uncertain. This CDR3 has 15 amino acids. The germline V gene has CDR1 SGHTA and CDR2 FQGTGA. V was trimmed by 3 bases and J by 0 bases, leaving 8 bases between them.

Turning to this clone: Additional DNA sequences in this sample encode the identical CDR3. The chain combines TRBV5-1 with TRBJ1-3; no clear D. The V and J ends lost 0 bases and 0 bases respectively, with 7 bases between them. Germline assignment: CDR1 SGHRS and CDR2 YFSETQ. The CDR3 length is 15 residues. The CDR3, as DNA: TGCGCCAGCAGCTTGGTGGGGAGCTCTGGAAACACCATATATTTT. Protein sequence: CASSLVGSSGNTIYF.

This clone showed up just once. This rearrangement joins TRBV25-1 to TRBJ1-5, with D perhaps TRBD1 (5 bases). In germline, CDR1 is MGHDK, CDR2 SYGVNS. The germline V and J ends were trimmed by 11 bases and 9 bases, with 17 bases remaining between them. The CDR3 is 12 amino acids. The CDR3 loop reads CAVRDGDGPQHF. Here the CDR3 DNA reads TGTGCCGTCCGGGACGGGGATGGGCCCCAGCATTTT.

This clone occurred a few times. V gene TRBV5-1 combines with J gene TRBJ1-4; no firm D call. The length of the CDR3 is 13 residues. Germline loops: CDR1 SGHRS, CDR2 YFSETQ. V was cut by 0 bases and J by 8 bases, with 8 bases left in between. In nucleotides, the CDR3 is TGCGCCAGCAGCTTGGCCATGTGGGAAAAACTGTTTTTT. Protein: CASSLAMWEKLFF.

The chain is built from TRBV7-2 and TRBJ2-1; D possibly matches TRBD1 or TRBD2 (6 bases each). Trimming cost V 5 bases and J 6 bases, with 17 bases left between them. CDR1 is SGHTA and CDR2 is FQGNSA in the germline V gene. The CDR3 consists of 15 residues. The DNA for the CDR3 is TGTGCCAGCAGCCCCACCCCGGGGGCCTTCAATGAGCAGTTCTTC. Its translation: CASSPTPGAFNEQFF.

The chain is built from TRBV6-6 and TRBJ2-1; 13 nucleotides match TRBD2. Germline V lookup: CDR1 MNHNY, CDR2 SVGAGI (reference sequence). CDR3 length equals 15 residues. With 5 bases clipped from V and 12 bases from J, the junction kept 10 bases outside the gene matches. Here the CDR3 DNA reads TGTGCCAGCAGTCCCAGGACTAGCGGGAGAGGGGGGCAGTTCTTC. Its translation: CASSPRTSGRGGQFF.

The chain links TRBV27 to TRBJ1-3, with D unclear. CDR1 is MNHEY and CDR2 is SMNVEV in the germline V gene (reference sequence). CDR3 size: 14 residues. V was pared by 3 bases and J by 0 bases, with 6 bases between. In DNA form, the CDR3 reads TGTGCCAGCAGTTTGGCCCCCTCTGGAAACACCATATATTTT. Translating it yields CASSLAPSGNTIYF.

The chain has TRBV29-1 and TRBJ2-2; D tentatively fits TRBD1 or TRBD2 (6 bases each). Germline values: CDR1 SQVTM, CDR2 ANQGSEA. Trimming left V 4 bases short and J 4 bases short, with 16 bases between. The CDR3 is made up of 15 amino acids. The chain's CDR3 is CSVGVWGAGTGELFF. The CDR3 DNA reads TGCAGCGTTGGGGTGTGGGGGGCTGGCACCGGGGAGCTGTTTTTT.